Following are 32 T cell receptor beta chains from one sample sequenced in a study of blood T cell repertoires in COVID-19 (dated by TCRdb to between 2020 and 2021). The library was made by the immunoSEQ multiplex PCR assay. TCRdb took this table from immuneACCESS and kept in-frame rearrangements with V and J called. Such tables lack part of the clones; where checked against another copy, unresolved V genes explain under half of the gap, and the rest is unexplained. The sample data list about 200,000 clones, and approximately 88% of these were observed just once. About 8.8% of the sample rests with the top ten. Sample: PBMCs or T cells enriched from blood (not recorded which). These receptors originate from a woman between 18 and 29 years old who had recovered from COVID-19.

The rearrangement joins TRBV5-4 to TRBJ2-1, with D possibly matching TRBD1 (6 bases). This CDR3 comprises 16 residues. Germline lookup yields CDR1 SGHNT and CDR2 YYREEE (reference sequence). The V and J ends lost 0 bases and 7 bases respectively, with 17 bases between them. The CDR3 sequence: CASSLEGVRELNEQFF. CDR3 bases: TGTGCCAGCAGCTTGGAGGGGGTGAGGGAGTTGAATGAGCAGTTCTTC.

J is TRBJ1-1 and V is TRBV24-1; 9 nucleotides match TRBD1. Looked up from germline, CDR1 is KGHDR and CDR2 is SFDVKD. The CDR3 has 12 residues. After removal of 2 bases from V and 10 bases from J, the junction contained 1 base not matched to a gene. The CDR3 DNA sequence: TGTGCCACCAGTGATTCGGACAGGGGAGCTTTCTTT. Translated, it gives CATSDSDRGAFF.

This chain connects TRBV15 to TRBJ1-2; D gene ambiguous. Trimming left V 1 base short and J 4 bases short, with 13 bases between. The CDR3 spans 15 residues. Germline CDR1 LNHNV, CDR2 YYDKDF (reference sequence). The CDR3 region has the DNA TGTGCCACCAGCAGAGGATTTGAGCGGACCTATGGCTACACCTTC. The encoded protein is CATSRGFERTYGYTF.

The rearrangement links TRBV5-8 to TRBJ1-1; no clear D gene. The V gene's germline CDR1 is SGHTS and CDR2 YDEGEE. V lost 4 bases, J lost 6 bases, and 16 bases lay in between. The CDR3 is 14 residues long. For the CDR3, the DNA is TGTGCCAGCAGCCCGAGGGTTTTTTCTTCTGAAGCTTTCTTT. It encodes CASSPRVFSSEAFF. Filled out from reference TRBV5-8 and TRBJ1-1, the complete variable domain reads EAGVTQSPTHLIKTRGQQATLRCSPISGHTSVYWYQQALGLGLQFLLWYDEGEERNRGNFPPRFSGRQFPNYSSELNVNALELEDSALYLCASSPRVFSSEAFFGQGTRLTVV.

J is TRBJ2-5 and V is TRBV28; maybe TRBD1 (5 bases). With 7 bases removed from V and 5 bases from J, the gap between germline ends came to 17 bases. The CDR3 length is 14 residues. CDR1 MDHEN and CDR2 SYDVKM come from the germline V gene. CDR3: CASTLDNIRETQYF. CDR3 sequence (DNA): TGTGCCAGCACCCTGGACAACATTAGGGAGACCCAGTACTTC.

This clone showed up just once. V gene TRBV4-1 combines with J gene TRBJ1-6; 9 bases are a match to TRBD1. The CDR3 length is 18 residues. Germline CDR1 and CDR2: MGHRA and YSYEKL. Unmatched junction bases numbered 3, after V lost 0 bases and J lost 0 bases. CDR3 in DNA: TGCGCCAGCAGCCAAGATTTGGACAGGGGCTCCTATAATTCACCCCTCCACTTT. Translating it yields CASSQDLDRGSYNSPLHF.

This chain connects TRBV9 to TRBJ2-1; 10 bases line up with TRBD2. V was clipped by 2 bases and J by 5 bases; unmatched bases: 7. This CDR3 has 16 amino acids. CDR1 SGDLS and CDR2 YYNGEE come from the germline V gene. The CDR3 nucleotides are TGTGCCAGCAGCGTCAAGAGCGGGGGGGCCCACAATGAGCAGTTCTTC. This encodes CASSVKSGGAHNEQFF.

Here the CDR3 DNA reads TGCGCCAGCAGCCAAGAACTCTACAGGGGGGACTCCTACGAGCAGTACTTC. Protein product: CASSQELYRGDSYEQYF. J is TRBJ2-7 and V is TRBV4-1; 8 bases match TRBD1. The V gene end was trimmed by 0 bases and the J gene end by 0 bases; junction bases not matched to a gene: 7. Germline lookup yields CDR1 MGHRA and CDR2 YSYEKL. The CDR3 sequence is 17 residues long.

This sequence joins TRBV3-1 (or the pseudogene TRBV3-2) and TRBJ1-2, with D perhaps matching TRBD1 (6 bases). The length of the CDR3 is 14 residues. V dropped 1 base and J dropped 5 bases, with 11 bases sitting between them. Germline-derived CDR1 and CDR2 are LGHDT and YNNKEL (reference sequence). CDR3 sequence (DNA): TGTGCCAGCAGCCAAGGGACAGCCTATTATGGCTACACCTTC. Translation: CASSQGTAYYGYTF.

A single count supports this clone. J is TRBJ1-3 and V is TRBV14; 9 bases align to TRBD1. Looked up from germline, CDR1 is SGHDN and CDR2 is FVKESK. Trimming at V came to 6 bases and at J to 2 bases, leaving 8 bases not matched to a gene. The CDR3 totals 16 residues. In DNA, the CDR3 is TGTGCCAGCAGACTTGGGACAGGGCACACTGGAAACACCATATATTTT. Its translation: CASRLGTGHTGNTIYF.

The CDR3 protein is CASSFDRVGEKLFF. The CDR3 DNA reads as TGTGCCAGCAGCTTCGACAGGGTTGGAGAAAAACTGTTTTTT. The rearrangement links TRBV5-6 to TRBJ1-4, with 7 bases aligning to TRBD1. CDR3 length: 14 residues. The V gene's germline CDR1 is SGHDT and CDR2 YYEEEE. Trimming at V came to 2 bases and at J to 8 bases, leaving 6 bases not matched to a gene. Complete variable domain (other parts from reference TRBV5-6 and TRBJ1-4): DAGVTQSPTHLIKTRGQQVTLRCSPKSGHDTVSWYQQALGQGPQFIFQYYEEEERQRGNFPDRFSGHQFPNYSSELNVNALLLGDSALYLCASSFDRVGEKLFFGSGTQLSVL.

The chain uses TRBV2 and TRBJ1-1, with TRBD1 matching 7 bases. V trimming: 6 bases; J trimming: 2 bases; junction bases outside the gene matches: 3. From germline, CDR1 is SNHLY and CDR2 FYNNEI. The CDR3 runs to 13 residues. The CDR3 region is CASRRGPNTEAFF. CDR3 nucleotide sequence: TGTGCCAGCAGGAGGGGGCCTAACACTGAAGCTTTCTTT.

This chain uses TRBV5-4 with TRBJ2-5; D is perhaps TRBD1 (5 bases). The germline V gene has CDR1 SGHNT and CDR2 YYREEE (reference sequence). V was cut by 4 bases and J by 2 bases, with 21 bases left in between. This CDR3 contains 17 residues. CDR3 protein: CASSRRGVGRAQETQYF. CDR3 in DNA: TGTGCCAGCAGCCGAAGGGGTGTGGGCAGGGCTCAAGAGACCCAGTACTTC. Full variable domain (missing parts from reference TRBV5-4 and TRBJ2-5): ETGVTQSPTHLIKTRGQQVTLRCSSQSGHNTVSWYQQALGQGPQFIFQYYREEENGRGNFPPRFSGLQFPNYSSELNVNALELDDSALYLCASSRRGVGRAQETQYFGPGTRLLVL.

The V gene is TRBV28, the J gene TRBJ2-5; a weak D match, TRBD2 (6 bases). In germline, CDR1 is MDHEN, CDR2 SYDVKM. Trimming shortened V by 10 bases and J by 3 bases, and 15 bases separated the two germline ends. The CDR3 totals 13 residues. This CDR3 is CATTGGAEETQYF. CDR3 nucleotides: TGTGCCACCACCGGAGGGGCGGAAGAGACCCAGTACTTC.

The chain employs TRBV19 and TRBJ1-1; 7 nucleotides align to TRBD1. The CDR3 consists of 16 residues. After removal of 5 bases from V and 1 base from J, the junction contained 10 bases not matched to a gene. Germline loops: CDR1 LNHDA, CDR2 SQIVND (reference sequence). As DNA, the CDR3 is TGTGCCAGTAGTGCTCAATTGGGACAGCCGAACACTGAAGCTTTCTTT. Its translation is CASSAQLGQPNTEAFF.

This chain joins TRBV29-1 and TRBJ2-2, with D perhaps TRBD2 (6 bases). V lost 3 bases and J lost 2, with 10 bases in between. The CDR3 is 14 amino acids. Germline V gene sequence: CDR1 SQVTM, CDR2 ANQGSEA. The CDR3 nucleotides read TGCAGCGTTGACTCCGGGACTAACACCGGGGAGCTGTTTTTT. This codes for CSVDSGTNTGELFF.

V gene TRBV10-3 combines with J gene TRBJ1-5; D is ambiguous. The CDR3 has 14 amino acids. Germline loops: CDR1 ENHRY, CDR2 SYGVKD. V gave up 11 bases and J gave up 0 bases, with 14 bases separating them. DNA of the CDR3: TGTGCCGCTTCAGGCGGGGATAGCAATCAGCCCCAGCATTTT. This gives the protein CAASGGDSNQPQHF.

The chain uses TRBV2 and TRBJ1-2; TRBD1 agrees at 9 bases. Per the germline V gene, CDR1 is SNHLY and CDR2 is FYNNEI. J was trimmed by 3 bases and V by 2 bases; bases with no gene match: 1. CDR3 length equals 14 residues. The CDR3 sequence: CASSEWTGDYGYTF. The CDR3 DNA reads TGTGCCAGCAGTGAATGGACAGGGGACTATGGCTACACCTTC.

The chain recombines TRBV11-2 with TRBJ2-3, with 7 positions matching TRBD1. V lost 1 base to trimming and J lost 4 bases; unmatched junction nucleotides: 2. In germline, CDR1 is SGHAT, CDR2 FQNNGV. The CDR3 runs 14 residues. Written as DNA, the CDR3 is TGTGCCAGCAGCTTAGTCCAGGGGGCAGATACGCAGTATTTT. The encoded protein is CASSLVQGADTQYF.

The V call is TRBV3-1 (or the pseudogene TRBV3-2), the J call TRBJ2-7; TRBD1 matches 8 bases. Germline values: CDR1 LGHDT, CDR2 YNNKEL (reference sequence). The junction had 5 bases not matched to a gene; V was cut back by 5 bases and J by 2 bases. The CDR3 has 14 residues. CDR3 amino acids: CASSSGQGPYEQYF. The DNA of the CDR3 is TGTGCCAGCAGCTCCGGACAGGGACCCTACGAGCAGTACTTC.

V usage is TRBV27 and J usage is TRBJ1-1, with 11 bases fitting TRBD1. The CDR3 has 16 residues. Germline CDR1 MNHEY, CDR2 SMNVEV (reference sequence). V gave up 6 bases and J gave up 1 base; unmatched junction bases: 7. The CDR3 DNA sequence: TGTGCCAGCAGGCGCACCGGGACAGGGGGGAACACTGAAGCTTTCTTT. It specifies CASRRTGTGGNTEAFF.

This sequence joins TRBV7-9 and TRBJ2-7; D is perhaps TRBD2 (5 bases). Germline V gives CDR1 SEHNR, CDR2 FQNEAQ (reference sequence). The CDR3 extends over 14 amino acids. The germline V and J ends were trimmed by 0 bases and 5 bases, with 11 bases remaining between them. For the CDR3, the DNA is TGTGCCAGCAGCTTAGCTGGGGAGAGAAACGAGCAGTACTTC. Protein: CASSLAGERNEQYF. Combining the CDR3 with reference TRBV7-9 and TRBJ2-7 gives the whole variable domain DTGVSQNPRHKITKRGQNVTFRCDPISEHNRLYWYRQTLGQGPEFLTYFQNEAQLEKSRLLSDRFSAERPKGSFSTLEIQRTEQGDSAMYLCASSLAGERNEQYFGPGTRLTVT.

The chain joins TRBV25-1 to TRBJ1-1, with 8 bases matching TRBD1. This CDR3 spans 15 amino acids. V lost 1 base, J lost 6 bases, and 7 bases stayed unmatched. Looked up from germline, CDR1 is MGHDK and CDR2 is SYGVNS. CDR3 in DNA: TGTGCCAGCAGTGAATCAGGACAGGGTTTGGCTGAAGCTTTCTTT. Encoded protein: CASSESGQGLAEAFF. The variable domain in full, completed from reference TRBV25-1 and TRBJ1-1, reads EADIYQTPRYLVIGTGKKITLECSQTMGHDKMYWYQQDPGMELHLIHYSYGVNSTEKGDLSSESTVSRIRTEHFPLTLESARPSHTSQYLCASSESGQGLAEAFFGQGTRLTVV.

This chain joins TRBV5-4 and TRBJ1-4; the match to TRBD1 covers 7 bases. Germline-derived CDR1 and CDR2 are SGHNT and YYREEE (reference sequence). The V and J ends lost 2 bases and 8 bases, in that order; junction bases with no gene match: 6. The CDR3 is 14 amino acids. The CDR3 loop reads CASSLDREYEKLFF. DNA for the CDR3: TGTGCCAGCAGCTTAGACAGGGAATACGAAAAACTGTTTTTT. Supplemented by reference TRBV5-4 and TRBJ1-4, the full variable domain reads ETGVTQSPTHLIKTRGQQVTLRCSSQSGHNTVSWYQQALGQGPQFIFQYYREEENGRGNFPPRFSGLQFPNYSSELNVNALELDDSALYLCASSLDREYEKLFFGSGTQLSVL.

The chain couples TRBV28 to TRBJ1-5, with TRBD1 identical over 10 bases. The CDR3 runs to 14 residues. Trimming cost V 5 bases and J 4 bases; bases outside gene matches: 2. Germline V gene sequence: CDR1 MDHEN, CDR2 SYDVKM. This CDR3 reads CASSPGQGNQPQHF. DNA of the CDR3: TGTGCCAGCAGTCCGGGACAGGGGAATCAGCCCCAGCATTTT.

The rearrangement uses TRBV5-6 and TRBJ1-3; the match to TRBD1 covers 8 bases. V shed 3 bases, J shed 5 bases, and the junction held 7 bases outside the gene matches. The CDR3 totals 15 residues. Per the germline V gene, CDR1 is SGHDT and CDR2 is YYEEEE. CDR3 region: CASSSSRTGRNTIYF. DNA of the CDR3: TGTGCCAGCAGCTCCTCACGGACAGGGAGAAACACCATATATTTT.

This rearrangement joins TRBV27 to TRBJ1-4; TRBD1 matches at 8 bases. The CDR3 spans 15 residues. J lost 3 bases, V lost 3 bases, and 3 bases had no gene match. CDR1 and CDR2 (germline): MNHEY, SMNVEV (reference sequence). CDR3 loop: CASSLAGGPNEKLFF. The CDR3 DNA is TGTGCCAGCAGTTTGGCAGGGGGCCCTAATGAAAAACTGTTTTTT.

This sequence joins TRBV9 and TRBJ1-4; D is perhaps TRBD1 (6 bases). V lost 4 bases, J lost 5 bases, and 12 bases lay in between. This CDR3 comprises 14 residues. The germline CDR1 and CDR2 sequences are SGDLS and YYNGEE. The CDR3 loop is CASSWGQSNEKLFF. DNA of the CDR3: TGTGCCAGCAGCTGGGGACAATCCAATGAAAAACTGTTTTTT.

This clone was observed a single time. The genes are TRBV5-1 and TRBJ2-5; 7 bases map to TRBD2. The CDR3 extends over 14 amino acids. CDR1 is SGHRS and CDR2 is YFSETQ in the germline V gene. J was trimmed by 2 bases and V by 4 bases; bases with no gene match: 5. This CDR3 is CASSPAGGQETQYF. CDR3 in DNA: TGCGCCAGCAGCCCTGCCGGGGGGCAAGAGACCCAGTACTTC.

The chain is built from TRBV6-1 and TRBJ1-2, with TRBD1 matching over 9 bases. V was clipped by 3 bases and J by 3 bases; unmatched bases: 5. There are 15 residues in the CDR3. In germline, CDR1 is MNHNS, CDR2 SASEGT. CDR3 region: CASSDGGTGHYGYTF. The CDR3 DNA sequence: TGTGCCAGCAGTGATGGGGGGACAGGGCACTATGGCTACACCTTC.

CDR3 sequence reads: CASSLSGTGNTIYF. CDR3 in DNA: TGTGCCAGCAGCTTGTCAGGGACTGGAAACACCATATATTTT. This chain uses TRBV5-6 with TRBJ1-3; D perhaps matches TRBD1 (5 bases). Trimming cost V 1 base and J 2 bases, with 7 bases left between them. CDR1 and CDR2 from the germline V gene are SGHDT and YYEEEE. The CDR3 consists of 14 residues.

V gene TRBV6-1 combines with J gene TRBJ2-7; D is perhaps TRBD1 (5 bases). The ends were cut back, 0 bases at V and 6 bases at J, with 12 bases in the middle. Germline lookup yields CDR1 MNHNS and CDR2 SASEGT. The CDR3 has 14 amino acids. CDR3 sequence reads: CASSEAPAGFEQYF. The CDR3 DNA sequence: TGTGCCAGCAGTGAAGCGCCGGCAGGGTTCGAGCAGTACTTC.